A selection of T cell receptor beta chains follows, all from one sample in a study of cytomegalovirus exposure and HLA in healthy donors. The protocol was immunoSEQ multiplex PCR, while the TCRdb copy is restricted to in-frame clones and leaves out a portion. The sample lists about 130,000 clones; 80% were seen once. The sequencing sample was made of PBMCs. The receptors here all came from a man aged 25 to 45 in good health and CMV-seronegative. CDR3s include the opening cysteine and the closing phenylalanine or tryptophan. D genes are given only for firm matches. Rows give clone size only sometimes, using once, few, many, or a class for an expanded clone.

>NA|TRBV5-4|TRBJ1-4|NA
TGTGCCAGCAGCCTGGACGTAGCAACTAATGAAAAACTGTTTTTT
CASSLDVATNEKLFF
>NA|TRBV4-1|TRBJ2-5|NA
TGCGCCAGCAGCCCCGGGGTGCTTGAGACCCAGTACTTC
CASSPGVLETQYF
>NA|TRBV19|TRBJ2-5|NA
TGTGCCAGTAGGGAGGCGGGTTGGGAGACCCAGTACTTC
CASREAGWETQYF
>TRBD1|TRBV5-8|TRBJ2-1|once
TGTGCCACCCGCGAAAAGGAGGGACAGGGGGCTGTTTCCTACAATGAGCAGTTCTTC
CATREKEGQGAVSYNEQFF
>TRBD1|TRBV6-1|TRBJ2-1|few
TGTGCCAGCAGTGAACTCCCGGGACAGCCGAACAATGAGCAGTTCTTC
CASSELPGQPNNEQFF
>NA|TRBV5-1|TRBJ1-2|NA
TGCGCCAGCAGCTTGGCCGGGTCAGGGCACGGCTACACCTTC
CASSLAGSGHGYTF
>TRBD1|TRBV14|TRBJ1-2|NA
TGTGCCAGCAGCCATCTCGACGGACAGGGGGTTCGTGGCTACACCTTC
CASSHLDGQGVRGYTF
>NA|TRBV7-8|TRBJ2-7|NA
TGTGCCAGCAGCTTAGGCGGGACCTACTACGAGCAGTACTTC
CASSLGGTYYEQYF
>TRBD1|TRBV6-5|TRBJ2-7|NA
TGTGCCAGCAGCGACCGGGACAGCTCCTACGAGCAGTACTTC
CASSDRDSSYEQYF
>TRBD1|TRBV7-9|TRBJ1-1|NA
TGTGCCAGCAGCGTGGGACAGGGGAACACTGAAGCTTTCTTT
CASSVGQGNTEAFF
>TRBD1|TRBV6-5|TRBJ1-2|NA
TGTGCCAGCAGTTACTCGACAGGGGCGTATGGCTACACCTTC
CASSYSTGAYGYTF
>TRBD2|TRBV10-3|TRBJ2-1|once
TGTGCCATCAGTGAGCCCAGCCGAGGAGCGGGAGGTGTGAATGAGCAGTTCTTC
CAISEPSRGAGGVNEQFF
>TRBD2|TRBV7-9|TRBJ2-2|NA
TGTGCCAGCAGGCAACCGGGACTAGCGGAAGGTCCCGGGGAGCTGTTTTTT
CASRQPGLAEGPGELFF
>TRBD2|TRBV10-3|TRBJ2-1|NA
TGTGCCATCAGTGAAAGCGGGAGGGGCGGCAATGAGCAGTTCTTC
CAISESGRGGNEQFF
>NA|TRBV10-2|TRBJ2-5|NA
TGCGCCAGCAGTGAGCTAGGGAGGTCGGGCGAAAAGACCCAGTACTTC
CASSELGRSGEKTQYF
>NA|TRBV27|TRBJ1-2|NA
TGTGCCAGCAGTGTTTACGCGGGGGGGGTCGGTGGCTACACCTTC
CASSVYAGGVGGYTF
>NA|TRBV7-2|TRBJ2-7|few
TGTGCCAGCAGCTTAGCGCCAACGGGTGAGCAGTACTTC
CASSLAPTGEQYF
>NA|TRBV10-3|TRBJ2-1|NA
TGTGCCATCACATCGGGAGTAGGCCCCTACAATGAGCAGTTCTTC
CAITSGVGPYNEQFF
>NA|TRBV28|TRBJ1-1|once
TGTGCCAGCAGCCTACCCTCGAACACTGAAGCTTTCTTT
CASSLPSNTEAFF
>NA|TRBV5-1|TRBJ1-2|NA
TGCGCCAGCAGCCCTGCTGGGGGGGGCGGCAGTGGCTACACCTTC
CASSPAGGGGSGYTF
>NA|TRBV9|TRBJ2-7|NA
TGTGCCAGCAGCGTAGGTCCCACAGGGACTACCAACTACTACGAGCAGTACTTC
CASSVGPTGTTNYYEQYF
>TRBD2|TRBV14|TRBJ2-1|NA
TGTGCCAGCAGCCAAGTGGGGGGACTAGTCCTTAATGAGCAGTTCTTC
CASSQVGGLVLNEQFF
>TRBD2|TRBV6-5|TRBJ2-1|NA
TGTGCCAGCAGTTACTCATGGCGGGAGGGCAATGAGCAGTTCTTC
CASSYSWREGNEQFF
>TRBD1|TRBV5-1|TRBJ2-7|NA
TGCGCCAGCAGCTCGGGGACAGGGGGCGAGCAGTACTTC
CASSSGTGGEQYF
>TRBD2|TRBV6-5|TRBJ2-7|NA
TGTGCCAGCACCCGCGGGGGGCCCTCCTACGAGCAGTACTTC
CASTRGGPSYEQYF
>NA|TRBV2|TRBJ1-5|NA
TGTGCCACCAAGACACTGAGCAATCAGCCCCAGCATTTT
CATKTLSNQPQHF
>NA|TRBV28|TRBJ2-7|NA
TGTGCCAGCCCTCCTAGGGGGGGGCAGGGCAGTACCTACGAGCAGTACTTC
CASPPRGGQGSTYEQYF
>TRBD2|TRBV2|TRBJ2-5|NA
TGTGCCAGCAGTCGGACTAGCGGAAGGGAGACCCAGTACTTC
CASSRTSGRETQYF
>NA|TRBV19|TRBJ1-5|NA
TGTGCCAGTAGTATACCACAGGGAGGGCATCAGCCCCAGCATTTT
CASSIPQGGHQPQHF
>NA|TRBV27|TRBJ1-4|NA
TGTGCCAGCAGTGGGGAAGACAGTGCAACTAATGAAAAACTGTTTTTT
CASSGEDSATNEKLFF
>NA|TRBV18|TRBJ2-2|NA
TGTGCCAGCTCACCAACGCAGGGTACTAACACCGGGGAGCTGTTTTTT
CASSPTQGTNTGELFF
>TRBD1|TRBV14|TRBJ1-2|NA
TGTGCCAGCAGCCCCTTGGCAGGGGGAATCTATGGCTACACCTTC
CASSPLAGGIYGYTF
>NA|TRBV11-3|TRBJ2-7|NA
TGTGCCAGCAGCTTAGGCCCCCGGACTGGCGAGCAGTACTTC
CASSLGPRTGEQYF
>TRBD1|TRBV4-3|TRBJ1-3|NA
TGCGCCAGCAGCCAAGATCTTCGGACAGGCCGGACTGGAAACACCATATATTTT
CASSQDLRTGRTGNTIYF
>TRBD2|TRBV7-6|TRBJ2-7|NA
TGTGCCAGCAGCTTCCTGGTAGGGACTAGCAGCGAGCAGTACTTC
CASSFLVGTSSEQYF
>TRBD2|TRBV6-6|TRBJ2-2|few
TGTGCCAGCAGTGCAACCGGGACTAGCGACACCGGGGAGCTGTTTTTT
CASSATGTSDTGELFF
>TRBD1|TRBV6-5|TRBJ2-5|NA
TGTGCCAGCAGAGGACAGGAGCTGTACGTGCAGTACTTC
CASRGQELYVQYF